This record concerns one TCR beta chain sequence. This receptor's antigen is unknown. No much larger clone exists at a distance of one base, and base qualities are not known. The data are from a study of tumor-infiltrating lymphocytes in oesophageal squamous cell carcinoma (dated by TCRdb to 2015 to 2016). To prepare the library, PCR was applied. The data were produced on an Illumina HiSeq 2000. The public reads were reprocessed in TCRdb via fastp at Q25 and MiXCR, keeping in-frame beta chains. Here each entry gathers all rows of one CDR3 protein and keeps the most common genes and DNA. The table for this sample lists about 11,000 distinct CDR3 sequences; over 50% of them were counted only once. The ten largest clones add up to about a third of the sample. The CDR3, cysteine through phenylalanine, is 12 amino acids long. This entry keeps only the CDR3 DNA: 36 bases, framed from base 1. V is reduced by 2 bases and J by 11 bases, leaving a spacing of 11 bases between them. CDR1 is given as SEHNR and CDR2 as FQNEAQ, both from the germline V gene (reference sequence).

The rearrangement combines TRBV7-9 with TRBJ2-3, with no D gene named confidently. Sequenced input: esophageal tumor tissue. The source of this sequence is a male donor with esophageal squamous cell carcinoma. The CDR3 region reads CASSLMIYEQYF. The DNA is TGTGCCAGCAGCTTAATGATCTACGAGCAGTATTTT.